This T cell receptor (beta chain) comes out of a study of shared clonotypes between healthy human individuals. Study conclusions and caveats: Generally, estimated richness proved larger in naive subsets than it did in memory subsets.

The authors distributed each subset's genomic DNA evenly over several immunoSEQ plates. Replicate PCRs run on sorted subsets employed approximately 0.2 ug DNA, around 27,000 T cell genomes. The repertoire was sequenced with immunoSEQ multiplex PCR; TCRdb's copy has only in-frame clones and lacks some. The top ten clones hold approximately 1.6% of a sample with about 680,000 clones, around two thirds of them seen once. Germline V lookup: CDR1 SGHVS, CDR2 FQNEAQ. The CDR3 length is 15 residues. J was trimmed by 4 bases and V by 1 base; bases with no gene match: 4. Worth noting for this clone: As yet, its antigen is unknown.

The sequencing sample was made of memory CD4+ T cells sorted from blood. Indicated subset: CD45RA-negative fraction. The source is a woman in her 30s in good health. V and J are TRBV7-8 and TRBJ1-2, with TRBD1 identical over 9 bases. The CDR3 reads CASSLDKGQGYGYTF. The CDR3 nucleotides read TGTGCCAGCAGCTTAGATAAGGGACAGGGCTATGGCTACACCTTC.